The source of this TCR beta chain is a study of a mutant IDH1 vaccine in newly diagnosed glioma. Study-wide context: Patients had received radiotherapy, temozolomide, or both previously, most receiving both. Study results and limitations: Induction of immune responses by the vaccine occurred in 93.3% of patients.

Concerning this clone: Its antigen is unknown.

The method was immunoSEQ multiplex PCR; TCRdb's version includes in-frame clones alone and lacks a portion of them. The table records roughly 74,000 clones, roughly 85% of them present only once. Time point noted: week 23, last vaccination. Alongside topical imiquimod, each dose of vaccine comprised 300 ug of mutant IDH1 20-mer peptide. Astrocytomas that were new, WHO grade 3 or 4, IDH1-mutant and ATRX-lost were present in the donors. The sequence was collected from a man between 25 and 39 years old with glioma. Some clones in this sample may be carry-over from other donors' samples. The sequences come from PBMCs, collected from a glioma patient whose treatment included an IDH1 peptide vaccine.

In DNA, the CDR3 is TGCGCCAGCAGCCCGACAACTAGCGGACCACAGTTCTTC. Translation: CASSPTTSGPQFF. The genes are TRBV4-3 and TRBJ2-1; TRBD2 matches at 8 bases. V trimming: 4 bases; J trimming: 13 bases; junction bases outside the gene matches: 9. This CDR3 is 13 amino acids long. Germline CDR1 and CDR2: LGHNA and YSLEER.